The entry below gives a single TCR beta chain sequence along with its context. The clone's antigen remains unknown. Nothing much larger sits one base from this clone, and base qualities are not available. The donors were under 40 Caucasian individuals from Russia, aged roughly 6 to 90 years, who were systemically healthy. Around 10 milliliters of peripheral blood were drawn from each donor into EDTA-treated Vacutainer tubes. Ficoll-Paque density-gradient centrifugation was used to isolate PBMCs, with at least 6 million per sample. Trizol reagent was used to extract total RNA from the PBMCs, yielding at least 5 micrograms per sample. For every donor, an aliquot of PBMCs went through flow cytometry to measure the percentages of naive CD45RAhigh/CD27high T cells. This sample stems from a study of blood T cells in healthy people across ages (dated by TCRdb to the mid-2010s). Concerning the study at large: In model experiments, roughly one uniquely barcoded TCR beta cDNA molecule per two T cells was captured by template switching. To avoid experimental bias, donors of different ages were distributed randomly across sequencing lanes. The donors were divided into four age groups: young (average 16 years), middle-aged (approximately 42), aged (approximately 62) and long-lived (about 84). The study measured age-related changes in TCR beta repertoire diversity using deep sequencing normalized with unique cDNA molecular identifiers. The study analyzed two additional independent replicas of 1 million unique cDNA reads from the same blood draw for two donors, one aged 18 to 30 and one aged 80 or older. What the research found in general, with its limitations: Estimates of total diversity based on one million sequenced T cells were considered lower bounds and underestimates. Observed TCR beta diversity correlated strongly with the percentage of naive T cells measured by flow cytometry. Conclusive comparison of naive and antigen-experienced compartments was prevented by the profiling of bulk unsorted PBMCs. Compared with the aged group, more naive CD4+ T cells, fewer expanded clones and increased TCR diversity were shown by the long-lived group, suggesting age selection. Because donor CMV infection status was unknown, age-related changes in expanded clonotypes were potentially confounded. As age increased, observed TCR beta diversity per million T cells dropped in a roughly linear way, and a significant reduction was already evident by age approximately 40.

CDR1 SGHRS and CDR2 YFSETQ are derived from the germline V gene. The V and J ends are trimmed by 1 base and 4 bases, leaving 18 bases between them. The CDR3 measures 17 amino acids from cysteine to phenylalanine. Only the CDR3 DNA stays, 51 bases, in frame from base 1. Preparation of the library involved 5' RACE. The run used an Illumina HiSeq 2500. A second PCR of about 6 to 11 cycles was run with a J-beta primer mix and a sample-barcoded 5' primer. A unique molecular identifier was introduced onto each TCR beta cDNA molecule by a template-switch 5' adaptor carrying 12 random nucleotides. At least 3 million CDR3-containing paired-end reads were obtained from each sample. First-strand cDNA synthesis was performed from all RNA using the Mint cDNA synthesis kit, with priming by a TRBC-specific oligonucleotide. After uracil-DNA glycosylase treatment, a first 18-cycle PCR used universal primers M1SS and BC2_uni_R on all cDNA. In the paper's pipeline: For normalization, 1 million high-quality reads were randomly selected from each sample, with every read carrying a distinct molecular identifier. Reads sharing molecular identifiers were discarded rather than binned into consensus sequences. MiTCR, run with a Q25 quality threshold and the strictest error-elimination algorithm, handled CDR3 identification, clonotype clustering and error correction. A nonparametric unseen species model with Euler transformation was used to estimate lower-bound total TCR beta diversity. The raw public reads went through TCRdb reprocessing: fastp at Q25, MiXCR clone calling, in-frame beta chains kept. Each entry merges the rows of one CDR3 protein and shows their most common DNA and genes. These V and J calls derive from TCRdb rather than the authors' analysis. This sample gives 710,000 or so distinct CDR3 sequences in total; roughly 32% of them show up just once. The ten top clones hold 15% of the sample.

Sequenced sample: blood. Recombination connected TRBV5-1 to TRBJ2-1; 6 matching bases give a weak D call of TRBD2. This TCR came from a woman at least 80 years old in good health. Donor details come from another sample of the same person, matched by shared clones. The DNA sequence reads TGCGCCAGCAGCTTGTCCGGGAGCGGCCTCACTTACAATGAGCAGTTCTTC. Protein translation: CASSLSGSGLTYNEQFF.